This TCR beta chain originates from a study of T-cell reconstitution after alpha-beta-depleted transplantation in children. Unique molecular identifiers were built into the TCRbeta library. MiXCR, applied by TCRdb to the PCR reads, yields one record per CDR3 protein. The data contain around 64,000 distinct CDR3 sequences, roughly a tenth of them singletons. This clonotype showed up just a few times. As yet, its antigen is unknown. Regarding the study as a whole: Reports say that about two months after transplant, the alpha-beta T cells came out of several hundred graft clones that had expanded. Newly produced T cells mostly accounted for T-cell counts and diversity one year post-transplant. Recipient T cells and thymic progenitors that survived were the source of the high TCRbeta diversity seen at day 60 in some patients.

The CDR3 length is 12 residues. V was clipped by 2 bases and J by 7 bases, with 8 bases between them. Germline V gene data show CDR1 as MNHNY and CDR2 as SVGAGI (reference sequence). This rearrangement joins TRBV6-6 to TRBJ1-2; D not certain. Material: PBMCs, obtained before TCRalphabeta/CD19-depleted stem cell transplant. The clonotype comes from a boy aged 10-17 years with acute myeloid leukemia, due to receive a stem cell transplant. The DNA for the CDR3 is TGTGCCAGCAGTTACCCCCAAGGTGGCTACACCTTC. Translation: CASSYPQGGYTF.